A selection of T cell receptor beta chains follows, all from one sample in a study of T cell repertoires in cytomegalovirus infection. MiXCR, applied by TCRdb to the reads, yields one record per CDR3 protein. Here the sample spans roughly 630,000 distinct CDR3 sequences, around 24% being singletons. The sample taken for sequencing was CD8+ T cells from PBMCs. The receptors stem from a human donor in good health (CMV status not recorded). Some clones in this sample may be carry-over from other donors' samples. CDR3s include the opening cysteine and the closing phenylalanine or tryptophan. D genes are given only for firm matches. Size values are once, few and many counts, or a class for expanded clones, and some rows have none.

>NA|TRBV7-6|TRBJ2-7|many
TGTGCCAGCAGCTTGGGGGAATACTACGAGCAGTACTTC
CASSLGEYYEQYF
>NA|TRBV13|TRBJ1-4|NA
TGTGCCAGCAGCCTCCGGGGCATGGGCGAAAAACTGTTTTTT
CASSLRGMGEKLFF
>NA|TRBV7-8|TRBJ1-1|many
TGTGCCAGCAGCTTAGATCTCCCCAACCCTGAAGCTTTCTTT
CASSLDLPNPEAFF
>TRBD1|TRBV7-8|TRBJ1-1|few
TGTGCCAGCAGCTTACCCGGAGGACAGGGGGATCCCCACACTGAAGCTTTCTTT
CASSLPGGQGDPHTEAFF
>NA|TRBV18|TRBJ2-6|NA
TGTGCCAGCTCACCAACAGGTTTCCGCTCTGGGGCCAACGTCCTGACTTTC
CASSPTGFRSGANVLTF
>TRBD1|TRBV9|TRBJ1-2|NA
TGTGCCAGCAGCGCAGGGGGCGACTATGGCTACACCTTC
CASSAGGDYGYTF
>TRBD1|TRBV29-1|TRBJ1-4|few
TGCAGCGTTGAAGGTGGACAGGGTGGAATTGAAAAACTGTTTTTT
CSVEGGQGGIEKLFF
>NA|TRBV28|TRBJ1-2|NA
TGTGCCAGCAGTTGGCCGGACTCAGTCTATGGCTACACCTTC
CASSWPDSVYGYTF
>NA|TRBV20-1|TRBJ1-1|NA
TGCAGTGCTAGAGAATCGGGGCCGAGCACTGAAGCTTTCTTT
CSARESGPSTEAFF
>NA|TRBV20-1|TRBJ2-2|many
TGCAGTGCTAGGCCTGGGGACACCGGGGAGCTGTTTTTT
CSARPGDTGELFF
>NA|TRBV12-3/TRBV12-4|TRBJ2-1|NA
TGTGCCAGCCGGGCGGGTGTTGAGCAGTTCTTC
CASRAGVEQFF
>TRBD1|TRBV9|TRBJ2-1|NA
TGTGCCAGCAGCGGTACCGGGACAGGGGGCCTTAAGTACAATGAGCAGTTCTTC
CASSGTGTGGLKYNEQFF